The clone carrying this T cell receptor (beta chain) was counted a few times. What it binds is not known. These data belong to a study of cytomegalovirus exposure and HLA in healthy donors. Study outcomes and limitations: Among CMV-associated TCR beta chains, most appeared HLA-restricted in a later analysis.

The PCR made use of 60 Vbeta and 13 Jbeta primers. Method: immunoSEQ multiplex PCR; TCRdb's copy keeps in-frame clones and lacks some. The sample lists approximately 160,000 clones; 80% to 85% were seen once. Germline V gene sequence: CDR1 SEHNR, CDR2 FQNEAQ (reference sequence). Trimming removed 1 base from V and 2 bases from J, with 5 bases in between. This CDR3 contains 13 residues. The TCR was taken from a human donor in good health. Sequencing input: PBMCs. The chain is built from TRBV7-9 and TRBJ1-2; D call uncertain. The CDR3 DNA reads TGTGCCAGCAGCTTAGGAGGGAACTATGGCTACACCTTC. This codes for CASSLGGNYGYTF.